The entry below gives a single T cell receptor beta chain sequence along with its context. The data derive from a study of OX40 agonist ivuxolimab in advanced cancers. The protocol was immunoSEQ multiplex PCR, while the TCRdb copy is restricted to in-frame clones and leaves out a portion. Among 65,000 to 75,000 clones listed, 88% were seen once. This CDR3 is built from 12 residues. The germline V and J ends were trimmed by 4 bases and 6 bases, with 9 bases remaining between them. The germline V gene encodes CDR1 SGHNT and CDR2 YENEEA. V usage is TRBV11-3 and J usage is TRBJ1-2; D is unresolved. The sample in question was CD4+ or CD8+ T cells sorted from blood, obtained in a trial of the OX40 agonist ivuxolimab. This TCR derives from an adult with an advanced solid tumor such as melanoma, head and neck, liver or kidney cancer. CDR3 sequence: CASSSRGNGYTF. The CDR3 nucleotides are TGTGCCAGCAGCTCGCGCGGGAATGGCTACACCTTC.